This TCR beta chain stems from a study of T cell changes during pregnancy in multiple sclerosis. Profiled with immunoSEQ multiplex PCR; TCRdb holds only in-frame clones, not every one. This sample carries about 20,000 clones, over 70% of them seen once, and the ten largest clones take 13%. Germline values: CDR1 MNHEY, CDR2 SMNVEV (reference sequence). Trimming took off 5 bases at V and 3 bases at J, with 14 bases between the two ends. This CDR3 is 15 amino acids long. The chain combines TRBV27 with TRBJ2-1, with D possibly being TRBD1 (5 bases). The sample was CD8+ T cells from peripheral blood mononuclear cells, taken in the third trimester of pregnancy. This TCR was sampled from a female donor in good health, enrolled as a control in a pregnancy study. The CDR3 nucleotides are TGTGCCAGCAGTGGAATCTTCGACAGCTACAATGAGCAGTTCTTC. Its protein product is CASSGIFDSYNEQFF.